Sequencing of this T cell receptor beta chain was carried out in a study of T-cell memory formation after mild COVID-19. Study-level information: Most TCR clusters belonged to a single donor. Findings and limits, study-wide: Day 37-peaking second-wave clones had unconfirmed SARS-CoV-2 specificity. Cross-reactive memory appears to have joined, as suggested by some responding clones showing up in pre-infection memory.

In this sample, this clonotype turned up a few times. What it recognizes is unknown. Constant-segment-primed 5'RACE gave TCR alpha and TCR beta cDNA libraries with sample barcodes and UMIs. TCRdb called the 5' RACE reads again in MiXCR, with one record for every CDR3 protein. Among approximately 340,000 distinct CDR3 sequences listed, over 10% were seen once. The TCR comes from a man between 18 and 29 years old who had mild COVID-19 (a few samples of this study predate the infection). Cell type and time point are not known. Sequencing used PBMCs or a T cell subset sorted from them (not recorded which).

The CDR3 protein is CASSPGTGMGYEQYF. The CDR3 nucleotides read TGTGCCAGTAGTCCCGGGACAGGGATGGGCTACGAGCAGTACTTC. This chain joins TRBV19 and TRBJ2-7; 9 bases are shared with TRBD1. V trimming: 5 bases; J trimming: 3 bases; junction bases outside the gene matches: 8. Germline assignment: CDR1 LNHDA and CDR2 SQIVND (reference sequence). This CDR3 has 15 residues.